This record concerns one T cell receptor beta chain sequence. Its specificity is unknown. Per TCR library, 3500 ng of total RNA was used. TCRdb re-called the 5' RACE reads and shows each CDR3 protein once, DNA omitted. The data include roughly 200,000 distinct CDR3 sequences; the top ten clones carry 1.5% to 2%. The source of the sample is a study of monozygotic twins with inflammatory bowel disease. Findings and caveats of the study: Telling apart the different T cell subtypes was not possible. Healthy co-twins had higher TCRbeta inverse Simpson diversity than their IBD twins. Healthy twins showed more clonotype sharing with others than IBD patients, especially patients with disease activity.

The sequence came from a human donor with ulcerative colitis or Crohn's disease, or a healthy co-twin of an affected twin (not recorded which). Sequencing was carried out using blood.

The CDR3 reads CASSRQGLISYNEQFF. The chain combines TRBV12-3 or TRBV12-4 with TRBJ2-1; absent DNA, TCRdb's TRBD1 call cannot be checked. CDR3 length: 16 residues.